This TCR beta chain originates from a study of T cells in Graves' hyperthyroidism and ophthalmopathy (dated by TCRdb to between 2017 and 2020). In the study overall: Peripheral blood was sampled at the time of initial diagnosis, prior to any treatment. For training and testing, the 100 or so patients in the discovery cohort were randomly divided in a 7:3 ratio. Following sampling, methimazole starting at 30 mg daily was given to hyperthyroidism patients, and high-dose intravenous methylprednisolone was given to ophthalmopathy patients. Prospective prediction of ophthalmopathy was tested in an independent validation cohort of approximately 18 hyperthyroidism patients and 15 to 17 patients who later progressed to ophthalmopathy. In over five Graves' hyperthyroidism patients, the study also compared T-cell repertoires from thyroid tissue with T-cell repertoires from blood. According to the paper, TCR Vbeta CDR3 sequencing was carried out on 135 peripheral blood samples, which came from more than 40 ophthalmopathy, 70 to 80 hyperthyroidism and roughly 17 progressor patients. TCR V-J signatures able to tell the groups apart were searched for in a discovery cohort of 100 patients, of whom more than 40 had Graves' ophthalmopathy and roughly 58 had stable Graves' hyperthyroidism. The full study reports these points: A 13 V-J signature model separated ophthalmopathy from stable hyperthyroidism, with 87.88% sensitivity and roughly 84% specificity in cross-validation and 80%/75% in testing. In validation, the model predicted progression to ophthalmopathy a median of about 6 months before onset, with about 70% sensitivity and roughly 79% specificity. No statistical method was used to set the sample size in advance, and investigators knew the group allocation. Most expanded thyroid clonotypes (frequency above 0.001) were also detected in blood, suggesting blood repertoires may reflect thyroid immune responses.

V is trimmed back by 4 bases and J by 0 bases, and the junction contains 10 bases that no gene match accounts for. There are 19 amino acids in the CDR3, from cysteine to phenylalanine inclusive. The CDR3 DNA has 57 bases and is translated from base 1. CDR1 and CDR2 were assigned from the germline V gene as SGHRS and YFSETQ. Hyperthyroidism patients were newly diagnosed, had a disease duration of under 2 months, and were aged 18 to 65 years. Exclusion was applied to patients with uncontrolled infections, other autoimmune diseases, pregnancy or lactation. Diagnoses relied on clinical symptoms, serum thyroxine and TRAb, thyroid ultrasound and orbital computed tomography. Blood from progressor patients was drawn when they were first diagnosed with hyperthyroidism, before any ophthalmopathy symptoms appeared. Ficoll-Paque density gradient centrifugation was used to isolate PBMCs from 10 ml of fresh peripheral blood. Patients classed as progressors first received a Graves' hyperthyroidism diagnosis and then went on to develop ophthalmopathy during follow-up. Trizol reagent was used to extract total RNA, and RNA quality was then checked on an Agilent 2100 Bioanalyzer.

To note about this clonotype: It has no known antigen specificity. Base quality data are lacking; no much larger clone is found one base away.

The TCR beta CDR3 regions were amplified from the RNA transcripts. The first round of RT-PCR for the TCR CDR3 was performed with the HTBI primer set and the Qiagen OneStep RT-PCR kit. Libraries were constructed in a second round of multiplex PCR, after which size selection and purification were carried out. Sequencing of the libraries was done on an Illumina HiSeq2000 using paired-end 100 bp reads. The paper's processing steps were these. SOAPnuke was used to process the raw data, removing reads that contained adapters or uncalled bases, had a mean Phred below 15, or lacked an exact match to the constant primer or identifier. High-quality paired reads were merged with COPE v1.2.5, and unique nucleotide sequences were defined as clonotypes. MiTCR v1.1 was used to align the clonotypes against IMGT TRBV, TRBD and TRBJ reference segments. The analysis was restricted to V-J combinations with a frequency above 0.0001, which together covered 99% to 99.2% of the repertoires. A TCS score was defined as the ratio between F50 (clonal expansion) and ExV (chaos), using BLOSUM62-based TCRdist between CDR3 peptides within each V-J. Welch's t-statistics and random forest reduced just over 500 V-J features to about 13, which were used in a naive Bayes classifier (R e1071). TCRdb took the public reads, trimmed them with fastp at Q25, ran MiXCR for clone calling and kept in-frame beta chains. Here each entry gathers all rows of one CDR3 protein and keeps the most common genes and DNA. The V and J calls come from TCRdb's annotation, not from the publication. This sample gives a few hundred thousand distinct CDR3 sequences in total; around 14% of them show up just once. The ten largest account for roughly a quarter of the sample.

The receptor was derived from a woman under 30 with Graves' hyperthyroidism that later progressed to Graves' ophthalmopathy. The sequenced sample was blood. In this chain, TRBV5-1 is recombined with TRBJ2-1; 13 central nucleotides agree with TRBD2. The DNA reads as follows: TGCGCCAGCAGCCCCCGACTAGCGGGAGGCTTTAGCTCCTACAATGAGCAGTTCTTC. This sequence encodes CASSPRLAGGFSSYNEQFF. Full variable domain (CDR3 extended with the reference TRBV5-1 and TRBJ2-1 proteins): KAGVTQTPRYLIKTRGQQVTLSCSPISGHRSVSWYQQTPGQGLQFLFEYFSETQRNKGNFPGRFSGRQFSNSRSEMNVSTLELGDSALYLCASSPRLAGGFSSYNEQFFGPGTRLTVL.